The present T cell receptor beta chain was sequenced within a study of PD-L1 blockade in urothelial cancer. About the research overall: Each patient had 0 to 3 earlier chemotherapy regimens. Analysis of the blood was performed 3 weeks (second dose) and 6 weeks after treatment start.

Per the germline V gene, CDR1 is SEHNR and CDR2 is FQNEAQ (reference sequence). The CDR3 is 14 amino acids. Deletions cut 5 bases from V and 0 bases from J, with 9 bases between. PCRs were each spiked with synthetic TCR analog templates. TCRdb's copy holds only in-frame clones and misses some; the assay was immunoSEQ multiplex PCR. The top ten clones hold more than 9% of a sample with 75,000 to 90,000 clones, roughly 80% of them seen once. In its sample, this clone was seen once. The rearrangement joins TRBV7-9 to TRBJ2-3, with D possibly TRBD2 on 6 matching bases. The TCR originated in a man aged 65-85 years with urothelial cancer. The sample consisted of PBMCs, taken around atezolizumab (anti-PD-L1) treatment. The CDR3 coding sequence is TGTGCCAGCAGCGCCAGCGGGAGCACAGATACGCAGTATTTT. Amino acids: CASSASGSTDTQYF. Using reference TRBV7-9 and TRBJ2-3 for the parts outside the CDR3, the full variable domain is DTGVSQNPRHKITKRGQNVTFRCDPISEHNRLYWYRQTLGQGPEFLTYFQNEAQLEKSRLLSDRFSAERPKGSFSTLEIQRTEQGDSAMYLCASSASGSTDTQYFGPGTRLTVL.